This is a list of T cell receptor beta chains from one sample in a study of blood T cell repertoires in COVID-19. Generated by immunoSEQ multiplex PCR, the TCRdb table keeps only in-frame clones and is missing some. This sample has about 66,000 clones, with roughly 80% found just once. Sequenced sample: peripheral blood. Every receptor here comes from a man aged 55-75 years with acute or convalescent COVID-19. Both conserved end residues are part of each CDR3.

J gene: TRBJ1-5; V gene: TRBV19; CDR3 protein: CASSILGTGQPQHF
J gene: TRBJ1-1; V gene: TRBV19; CDR3 protein: CASTIREGVGAEAFF
J gene: TRBJ1-4; V gene: TRBV7-9; CDR3 protein: CASSSKGGSSNEKLFF
J gene: TRBJ2-1; V gene: TRBV3-1/TRBV3-2; CDR3 protein: CASSPVRDNNEQFF
J gene: TRBJ1-2; V gene: TRBV5-4; CDR3 protein: CASSLERNRGSNYGYTF
J gene: TRBJ1-2; V gene: TRBV5-6; CDR3 protein: CASSRDRGFNYGYTF
J gene: TRBJ1-1; V gene: TRBV18; CDR3 protein: CASSPPLFRDSGEAFF
J gene: TRBJ1-1; V gene: TRBV30; CDR3 protein: CAWTLGGNTEAFF
J gene: TRBJ2-1; V gene: TRBV19; CDR3 protein: CASSDWQDSYNEQFF
J gene: TRBJ1-1; V gene: TRBV2; CDR3 protein: CASSEARTNTEAFF
J gene: TRBJ1-6; V gene: TRBV5-6; CDR3 protein: CASRARQGQVSPLHF
J gene: TRBJ1-6; V gene: TRBV13; CDR3 protein: CASRGQGSQGFSPLHF
J gene: TRBJ2-5; V gene: TRBV25-1; CDR3 protein: CASSELAGVETQYF
J gene: TRBJ2-5; V gene: TRBV29-1; CDR3 protein: CSVGPDRVGETQYF
J gene: TRBJ1-1; V gene: TRBV6-1; CDR3 protein: CASSGVLEGPPNTEAFF
J gene: TRBJ2-7; V gene: TRBV7-2; CDR3 protein: CASSLGATQYEQYF
J gene: TRBJ1-4; V gene: TRBV25-1; CDR3 protein: CASSGQGASEKLFF
J gene: TRBJ1-6; V gene: TRBV29-1; CDR3 protein: CSVGQTYNSPLHF
J gene: TRBJ2-2; V gene: TRBV9; CDR3 protein: CASSPLEGTGGQSGELFF
J gene: TRBJ1-1; V gene: TRBV19; CDR3 protein: CASSIGTQGTEAFF
J gene: TRBJ2-6; V gene: TRBV19; CDR3 protein: CASSIGVFSGANVLTF
J gene: TRBJ1-5; V gene: TRBV6-5; CDR3 protein: CASSRGGQGNQPQHF
J gene: TRBJ1-1; V gene: TRBV6-2/TRBV6-3; CDR3 protein: CASSFQDSTEAFF
J gene: TRBJ2-7; V gene: TRBV7-2; CDR3 protein: CASSWGTGEIYEQYF
J gene: TRBJ2-3; V gene: TRBV27; CDR3 protein: CASRRDRELGLSTDTQYF
J gene: TRBJ1-1; V gene: TRBV5-1; CDR3 protein: CASSNQGGTEAFF
J gene: TRBJ2-2; V gene: TRBV27; CDR3 protein: CASSSRGWTGELFF
J gene: TRBJ1-3; V gene: TRBV5-8; CDR3 protein: CASSLDRGFNTIYF
J gene: TRBJ2-3; V gene: TRBV6-1; CDR3 protein: CASSRLAGGADTQYF
J gene: TRBJ2-3; V gene: TRBV11-2; CDR3 protein: CASSLAGGKGADTQYF
J gene: TRBJ1-3; V gene: TRBV9; CDR3 protein: CASSARYSGNTIYF
J gene: TRBJ1-2; V gene: TRBV27; CDR3 protein: CASSPLPGTGSYYGYTF
J gene: TRBJ2-5; V gene: TRBV7-6; CDR3 protein: CASSLATGGETQYF
J gene: TRBJ1-2; V gene: TRBV9; CDR3 protein: CASSATGRDRYGYTF
J gene: TRBJ1-1; V gene: TRBV6-5; CDR3 protein: CASDWTGGGTEAFF
J gene: TRBJ2-5; V gene: TRBV5-4; CDR3 protein: CASSLGATQYF
J gene: TRBJ1-2; V gene: TRBV18; CDR3 protein: CASSPGGNYGYTF
J gene: TRBJ2-7; V gene: TRBV5-6; CDR3 protein: CASRKTGTGTYEQYF
J gene: TRBJ1-2; V gene: TRBV3-1/TRBV3-2; CDR3 protein: CASSHRGGQEGYTF
J gene: TRBJ1-2; V gene: TRBV6-5; CDR3 protein: CASKGGQTGSGYTF
J gene: TRBJ1-5; V gene: TRBV10-2; CDR3 protein: CASSDTGQGQPQHF
J gene: TRBJ1-1; V gene: TRBV6-6; CDR3 protein: CASSPPGGAGGNTEAFF
J gene: TRBJ2-2; V gene: TRBV19; CDR3 protein: CASSTRTGGGTGELFF
J gene: TRBJ1-1; V gene: TRBV11-3; CDR3 protein: CASSLAGVNTEAFF
J gene: TRBJ1-2; V gene: TRBV11-2; CDR3 protein: CASSMTGVGGYTF
J gene: TRBJ2-5; V gene: TRBV5-5; CDR3 protein: CASRSGAGGPGETQYF
J gene: TRBJ2-3; V gene: TRBV6-2/TRBV6-3; CDR3 protein: CASSYSRTSGGPTDTQYF
J gene: TRBJ2-6; V gene: TRBV6-1; CDR3 protein: CASSETDFSGANVLTF
J gene: TRBJ1-5; V gene: TRBV19; CDR3 protein: CASSGVNSNQPQHF
J gene: TRBJ2-3; V gene: TRBV10-2; CDR3 protein: CASSVLAGASTDTQYF
J gene: TRBJ1-1; V gene: TRBV19; CDR3 protein: CASLPGGKKNTEAFF
J gene: TRBJ2-5; V gene: TRBV5-1; CDR3 protein: CASSLQTGPQETQYF
J gene: TRBJ1-5; V gene: TRBV7-8; CDR3 protein: CASSFGGKDQPQHF
J gene: TRBJ2-1; V gene: TRBV6-5; CDR3 protein: CASSWPGQGNEQFF
J gene: TRBJ1-1; V gene: TRBV5-1; CDR3 protein: CASSLGQGRGAFF
J gene: TRBJ2-1; V gene: TRBV24-1; CDR3 protein: CATSAGQLNEQFF
J gene: TRBJ1-1; V gene: TRBV2; CDR3 protein: CASSEIQGDGTEAFF
J gene: TRBJ1-2; V gene: TRBV6-6; CDR3 protein: CASSYRGTNYGYTF
J gene: TRBJ2-5; V gene: TRBV7-9; CDR3 protein: CASSRRGGARETQYF
J gene: TRBJ1-2; V gene: TRBV10-3; CDR3 protein: CATESGGFGYGYTF